This TCR beta chain was documented in a study of regulatory T cells in long-lasting Graves disease. Time point reported: newly diagnosed GD, antithyroid drugs for less than 3 months. Scientists built the TCR library using RNA that was extracted from PBMCs. This clonotype was seen repeatedly, ten times or more. The CDR3 covers 12 residues. Per the germline V gene, CDR1 is MDHEN and CDR2 is SYDVKM. V was clipped by 5 bases and J by 4 bases, with 8 bases between them. In building TCR beta libraries, iRepertoire HTBI primers were used together with Arm-PCR of CDR3 regions. From the multiplex PCR reads, TCRdb called clonotypes with MiXCR, one entry per CDR3 protein. The sample gives 360,000 or so distinct CDR3 sequences, 16% of which show up once; 25% to 30% is in the top ten. This sample was also put to use in a study of T cells in Graves' hyperthyroidism and ophthalmopathy.

Sequenced material: peripheral blood mononuclear cells (PBMCs), taken at new diagnosis, from a patient treated with antithyroid drugs. The clonotype comes from a middle-aged man with Graves disease. This chain connects TRBV28 to TRBJ1-1; D remains unclear. CDR3: CASSLMSTEAFF. CDR3 nucleotides: TGTGCCAGCAGTCTCATGAGCACTGAAGCTTTCTTT.